This is a list of T cell receptor beta chains from one sample in a study of multiple sclerosis patients with progressive multifocal leukoencephalopathy. Here immunoSEQ multiplex PCR was the method, and the copy in TCRdb shows in-frame clones only, minus some. The data contain approximately 30,000 clones, about nine tenths of them seen just once; the ten biggest clones take up about 6%. The sample consisted of PBMCs, taken from a patient treated with natalizumab. The source is a woman in her forties with progressive multifocal leukoencephalopathy. Each CDR3 is given with its conserved first and last residue. D genes are given only for firm matches. Clone size is given for some rows only: seen once, a few or many times, or a class if the clone is expanded.

V,D,J,size,CDR3,DNA
TRBV11-2,-,TRBJ2-3,-,CASTPGVSTDTQYF,TGTGCCAGCACCCCGGGGGTGAGCACAGATACGCAGTATTTT
TRBV11-2,TRBD1,TRBJ2-5,-,CASSWSGGRTGKTQYF,TGTGCCAGCAGCTGGTCAGGGGGCCGTACGGGAAAGACCCAGTACTTC
TRBV2,-,TRBJ1-1,-,CASRGPLSTEAFF,TGTGCCAGCAGGGGGCCCCTCTCCACTGAAGCTTTCTTT
TRBV23-1,-,TRBJ1-2,once,CASSPYRASGYGYTF,TGCGCCAGCAGTCCGTACAGGGCTTCGGGGTATGGCTACACCTTC
TRBV18,TRBD1,TRBJ2-7,-,CASSPGQGAYEQYF,TGTGCCAGCTCACCGGGACAGGGGGCCTACGAGCAGTACTTC
TRBV5-1,-,TRBJ1-4,-,CASSPRSNEKLFF,TGCGCCAGCAGCCCGAGATCTAATGAAAAACTGTTTTTT
TRBV15,-,TRBJ2-7,-,CATSRDRGGPAYEQYF,TGTGCCACCAGCAGAGACCGGGGAGGCCCGGCCTACGAGCAGTACTTC
TRBV14,-,TRBJ1-3,-,CASSPQDAPLSGNTIYF,TGTGCCAGCAGCCCTCAAGATGCGCCTCTCTCGGGAAACACCATATATTTT
TRBV9,-,TRBJ2-7,-,CASNDGSSSYEQYF,TGTGCCAGCAACGATGGAAGCAGCTCCTACGAGCAGTACTTC
TRBV5-1,TRBD2,TRBJ2-3,-,CASSSGISGGTDTQYF,TGCGCCAGCAGCAGCGGTATTAGCGGGGGCACAGATACGCAGTATTTT
TRBV19,-,TRBJ2-3,-,CASSIQLTDTQYF,TGTGCCAGTAGTATCCAACTCACAGATACGCAGTATTTT
TRBV28,-,TRBJ2-4,once,CASSTQAKNIQYF,TGTGCCAGCAGTACACAAGCCAAAAACATTCAGTACTTC
TRBV6-5,-,TRBJ2-1,once,CASSPARGNEQFF,TGTGCCAGCAGCCCAGCAAGGGGGAATGAGCAGTTCTTC
TRBV15,-,TRBJ1-5,-,CATSGRGQPQHF,TGTGCCACCAGCGGAAGAGGTCAGCCCCAGCATTTT
TRBV6-1,TRBD1,TRBJ1-2,-,CATLDRGRFYGYTF,TGTGCCACCTTGGACAGGGGTCGATTCTATGGCTACACCTTC
TRBV28,-,TRBJ1-1,-,CASSLAGLRNTEAFF,TGTGCCAGCAGTTTAGCGGGCCTCAGGAACACTGAAGCTTTCTTT
TRBV7-2,-,TRBJ1-1,-,CASSLVTQANTEAFF,TGTGCCAGCAGCTTAGTAACGCAGGCGAACACTGAAGCTTTCTTT
TRBV5-1,-,TRBJ2-5,-,CASSPSNRAQETQYF,TGCGCCAGCAGCCCTTCTAACCGGGCACAAGAGACCCAGTACTTC
TRBV5-8,-,TRBJ1-2,-,CASSLPTLVGDGYTF,TGTGCCAGCAGCTTGCCAACCTTAGTAGGGGATGGCTACACCTTC
TRBV25-1,TRBD1,TRBJ1-3,-,CASDPGQGPRSGNTIYF,TGTGCCAGCGACCCGGGACAGGGTCCAAGGTCTGGAAACACCATATATTTT
TRBV6-4,-,TRBJ2-3,few,CASSESVDTDTQYF,TGTGCCAGCAGTGAGAGCGTAGACACAGATACGCAGTATTTT
TRBV9,TRBD2,TRBJ2-1,-,CASSVYGTSGYNEQFF,TGTGCCAGCAGCGTTTACGGGACTAGCGGGTACAATGAGCAGTTCTTC